This paragraph covers one T cell receptor (beta chain) sequence. This record comes from a study of monozygotic twins with inflammatory bowel disease. The CDR3 runs to 15 residues. Germline lookup yields CDR1 DFQATT and CDR2 SNEGSKA (reference sequence). From its re-call of the 5' RACE reads, TCRdb lists each CDR3 protein once, without DNA. The sample has 200,000 to 250,000 distinct CDR3 sequences; the top ten hold roughly 7.1%. Sequencing was carried out using blood. The chain has TRBV20-1 and TRBJ2-7; TCRdb picks TRBD2, but there is no DNA to check that call. The receptor's source is a human donor with ulcerative colitis or Crohn's disease, or a healthy co-twin of an affected twin (not recorded which). CDR3 amino acids: CSAREGSGSSYEQYF.